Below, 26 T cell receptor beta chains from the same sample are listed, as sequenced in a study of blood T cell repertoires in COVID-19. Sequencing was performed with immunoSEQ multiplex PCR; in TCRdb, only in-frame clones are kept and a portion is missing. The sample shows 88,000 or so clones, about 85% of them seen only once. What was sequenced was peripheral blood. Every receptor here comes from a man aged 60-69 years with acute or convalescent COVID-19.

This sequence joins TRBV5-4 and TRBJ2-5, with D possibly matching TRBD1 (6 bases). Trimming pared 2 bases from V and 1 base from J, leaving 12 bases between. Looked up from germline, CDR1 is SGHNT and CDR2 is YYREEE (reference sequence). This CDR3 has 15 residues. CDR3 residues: CASSFDQGSQETQYF. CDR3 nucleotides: TGTGCCAGCAGCTTCGATCAGGGGTCCCAAGAGACCCAGTACTTC.

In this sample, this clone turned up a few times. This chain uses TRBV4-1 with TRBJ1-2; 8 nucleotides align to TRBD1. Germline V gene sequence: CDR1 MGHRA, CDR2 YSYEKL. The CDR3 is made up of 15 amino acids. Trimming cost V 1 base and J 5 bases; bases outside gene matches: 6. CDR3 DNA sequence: TGCGCCAGCAGCCAAGCGGCCAGGGGGCTTTATGGCTACACCTTC. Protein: CASSQAARGLYGYTF.

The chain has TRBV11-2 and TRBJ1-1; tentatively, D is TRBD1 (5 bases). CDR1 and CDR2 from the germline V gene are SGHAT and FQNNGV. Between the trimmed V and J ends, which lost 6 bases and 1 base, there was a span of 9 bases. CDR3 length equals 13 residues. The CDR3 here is CASSRQTNTEAFF. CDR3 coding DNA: TGTGCCAGCAGTAGACAGACGAACACTGAAGCTTTCTTT.

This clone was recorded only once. This CDR3 reads CASSWETGGYEQYF. CDR3 coding DNA: TGTGCCAGCAGTTGGGAGACAGGGGGCTACGAGCAGTACTTC. This chain uses TRBV6-8 with TRBJ2-7; 9 nucleotides align to TRBD1. The CDR3 contains 14 residues. With V trimmed by 4 bases and J by 3 bases, 4 bases remained unmatched. Per germline, CDR1 MNHGY and CDR2 SAAAGT.

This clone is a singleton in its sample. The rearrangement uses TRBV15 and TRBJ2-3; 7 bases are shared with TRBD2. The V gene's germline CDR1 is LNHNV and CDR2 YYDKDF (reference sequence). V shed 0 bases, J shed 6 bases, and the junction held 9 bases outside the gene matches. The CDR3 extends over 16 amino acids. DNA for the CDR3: TGTGCCACCAGCAGAGATCAGGGAGGGGCGGGTGATACGCAGTATTTT. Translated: CATSRDQGGAGDTQYF.

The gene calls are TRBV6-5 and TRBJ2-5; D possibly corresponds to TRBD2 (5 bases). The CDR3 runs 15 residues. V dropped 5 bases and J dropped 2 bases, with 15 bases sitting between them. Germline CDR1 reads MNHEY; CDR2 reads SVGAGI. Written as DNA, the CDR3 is TGTGCCAGCAGTCTGAGACGGGGTTGGCAAGAGACCCAGTACTTC. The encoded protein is CASSLRRGWQETQYF.

CDR3 sequence reads: CASSKTSGGADGELFF. The CDR3 region has the DNA TGCGCCAGCAGTAAGACTAGCGGGGGGGCCGACGGGGAGCTGTTTTTT. The genes are TRBV10-1 and TRBJ2-2, with 14 positions matching TRBD2. V was clipped by 5 bases and J by 7 bases; unmatched bases: 6. Germline values: CDR1 WNHNN, CDR2 SYGVQD (reference sequence). The CDR3 contains 16 residues.

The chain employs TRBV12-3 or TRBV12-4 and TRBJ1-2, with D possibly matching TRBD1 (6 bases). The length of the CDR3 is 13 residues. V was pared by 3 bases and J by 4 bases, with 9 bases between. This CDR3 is CASSFLTGYGYTF. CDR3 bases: TGTGCCAGCAGTTTCCTGACAGGCTATGGCTACACCTTC.

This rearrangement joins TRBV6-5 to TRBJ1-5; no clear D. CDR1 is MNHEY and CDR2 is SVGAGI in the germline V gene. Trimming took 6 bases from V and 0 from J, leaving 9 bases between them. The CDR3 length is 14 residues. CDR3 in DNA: TGTGCCAGCAGGTCCGACAATAGCAATCAGCCCCAGCATTTT. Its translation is CASRSDNSNQPQHF.

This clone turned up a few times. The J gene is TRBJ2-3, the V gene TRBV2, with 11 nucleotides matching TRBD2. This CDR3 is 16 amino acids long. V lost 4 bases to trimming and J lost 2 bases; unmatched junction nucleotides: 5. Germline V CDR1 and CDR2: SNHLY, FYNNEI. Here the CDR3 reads CASSGGSGRATDTQYF. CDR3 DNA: TGTGCCAGCAGTGGGGGTAGCGGGAGGGCCACAGATACGCAGTATTTT.

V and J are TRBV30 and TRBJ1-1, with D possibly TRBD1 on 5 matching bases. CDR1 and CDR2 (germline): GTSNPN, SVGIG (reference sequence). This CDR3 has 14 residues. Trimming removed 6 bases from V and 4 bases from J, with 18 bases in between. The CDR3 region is CACPRAGVGTEAFF. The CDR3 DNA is TGTGCCTGCCCCCGGGCGGGGGTAGGCACTGAAGCTTTCTTT.

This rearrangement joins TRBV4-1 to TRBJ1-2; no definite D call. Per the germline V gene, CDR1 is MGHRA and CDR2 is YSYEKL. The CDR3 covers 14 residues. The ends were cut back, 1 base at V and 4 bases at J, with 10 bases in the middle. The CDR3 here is CASSQGGAAYGYTF. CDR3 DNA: TGCGCCAGCAGCCAAGGAGGAGCTGCCTATGGCTACACCTTC.

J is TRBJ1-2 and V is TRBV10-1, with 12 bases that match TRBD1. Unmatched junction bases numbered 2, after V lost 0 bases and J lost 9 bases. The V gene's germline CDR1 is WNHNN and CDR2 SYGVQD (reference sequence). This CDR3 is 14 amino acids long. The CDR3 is CASSESGTGGSYTF. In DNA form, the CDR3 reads TGCGCCAGCAGTGAGTCGGGGACAGGGGGCAGCTACACCTTC.

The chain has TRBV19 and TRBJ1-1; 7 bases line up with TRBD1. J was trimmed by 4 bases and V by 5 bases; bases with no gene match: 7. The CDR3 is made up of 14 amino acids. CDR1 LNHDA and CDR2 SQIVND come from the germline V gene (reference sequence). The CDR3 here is CASSRRGQGTEAFF. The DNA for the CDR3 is TGTGCCAGTAGTCGAAGGGGGCAGGGCACTGAAGCTTTCTTT.

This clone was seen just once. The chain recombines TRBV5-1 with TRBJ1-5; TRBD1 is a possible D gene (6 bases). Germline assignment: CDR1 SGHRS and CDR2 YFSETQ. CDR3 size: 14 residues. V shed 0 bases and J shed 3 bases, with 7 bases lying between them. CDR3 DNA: TGCGCCAGCAGCTTGGAGGGGGACAATCAGCCCCAGCATTTT. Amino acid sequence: CASSLEGDNQPQHF.

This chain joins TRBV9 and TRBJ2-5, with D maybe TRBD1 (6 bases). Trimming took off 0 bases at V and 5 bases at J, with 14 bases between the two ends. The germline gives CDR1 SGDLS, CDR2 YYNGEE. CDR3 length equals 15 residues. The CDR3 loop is CASSVENRAAETQYF. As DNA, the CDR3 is TGTGCCAGCAGCGTAGAGAACAGGGCGGCGGAGACCCAGTACTTC.

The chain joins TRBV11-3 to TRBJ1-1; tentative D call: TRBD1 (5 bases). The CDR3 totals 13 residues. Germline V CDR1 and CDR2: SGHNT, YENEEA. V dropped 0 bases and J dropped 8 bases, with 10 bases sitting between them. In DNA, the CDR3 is TGTGCCAGCAGCTTAGATGGACCAGGGGAAGCTTTCTTT. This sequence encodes CASSLDGPGEAFF.

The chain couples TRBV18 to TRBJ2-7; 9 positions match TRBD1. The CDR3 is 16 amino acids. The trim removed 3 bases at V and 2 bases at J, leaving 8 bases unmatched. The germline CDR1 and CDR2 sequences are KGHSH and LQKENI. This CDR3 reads CASSPRDREAPYEQYF. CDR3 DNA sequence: TGTGCCAGCTCACCCCGGGACAGGGAAGCTCCCTACGAGCAGTACTTC.

The CDR3 nucleotides read TGTGCCAGCAGCTTAACCGGGACTAGTTTCTACGAGCAGTACTTC. It is translated as CASSLTGTSFYEQYF. This sequence joins TRBV7-2 and TRBJ2-7; 8 bases line up with TRBD2. Germline assignment: CDR1 SGHTA and CDR2 FQGNSA. The CDR3 has 15 amino acids. The trim removed 2 bases at V and 3 bases at J, leaving 6 bases unmatched.

CDR3 protein: CASSGGLAGINEQFF. DNA for the CDR3: TGTGCCAGCAGCGGGGGACTAGCGGGAATAAATGAGCAGTTCTTC. This chain joins TRBV9 and TRBJ2-1, with 13 positions matching TRBD2. V was pared by 3 bases and J by 7 bases, with 4 bases of the junction left unmatched. The CDR3 spans 15 residues. Looked up from germline, CDR1 is SGDLS and CDR2 is YYNGEE.

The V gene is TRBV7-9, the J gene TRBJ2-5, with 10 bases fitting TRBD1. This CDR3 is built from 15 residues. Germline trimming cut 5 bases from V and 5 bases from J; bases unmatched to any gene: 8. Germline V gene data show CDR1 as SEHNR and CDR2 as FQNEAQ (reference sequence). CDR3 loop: CASSAGTGEFETQYF. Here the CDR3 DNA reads TGTGCCAGCAGCGCTGGGACAGGGGAGTTCGAGACCCAGTACTTC.

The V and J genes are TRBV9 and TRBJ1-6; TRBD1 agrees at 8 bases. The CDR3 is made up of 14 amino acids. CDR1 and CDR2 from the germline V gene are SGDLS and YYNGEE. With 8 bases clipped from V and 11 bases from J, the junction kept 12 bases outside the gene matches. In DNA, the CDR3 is TGTGCCAGTACGATCGACAGGGGAATGACACCCCTCCACTTT. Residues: CASTIDRGMTPLHF.

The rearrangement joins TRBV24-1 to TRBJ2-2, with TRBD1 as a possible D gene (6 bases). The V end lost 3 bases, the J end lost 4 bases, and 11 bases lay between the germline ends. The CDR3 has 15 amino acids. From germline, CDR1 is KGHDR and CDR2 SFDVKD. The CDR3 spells CATSDPGTTTGELFF. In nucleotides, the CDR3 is TGTGCCACCAGTGATCCCGGGACAACCACCGGGGAGCTGTTTTTT.

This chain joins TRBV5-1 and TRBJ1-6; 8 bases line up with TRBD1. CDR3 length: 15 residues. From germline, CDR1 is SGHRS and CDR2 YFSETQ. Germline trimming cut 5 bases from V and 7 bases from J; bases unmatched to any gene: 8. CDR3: CASRVFQGANSPLHF. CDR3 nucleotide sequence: TGCGCCAGCAGGGTATTTCAGGGGGCGAATTCACCCCTCCACTTT.

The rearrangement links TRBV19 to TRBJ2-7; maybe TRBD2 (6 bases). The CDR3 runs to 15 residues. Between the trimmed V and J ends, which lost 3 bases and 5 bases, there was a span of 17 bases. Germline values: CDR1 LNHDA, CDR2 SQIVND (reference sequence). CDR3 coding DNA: TGTGCCAGTAGTATGAGTCGGGAGCTGTGGGACGAGCAGTACTTC. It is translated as CASSMSRELWDEQYF.

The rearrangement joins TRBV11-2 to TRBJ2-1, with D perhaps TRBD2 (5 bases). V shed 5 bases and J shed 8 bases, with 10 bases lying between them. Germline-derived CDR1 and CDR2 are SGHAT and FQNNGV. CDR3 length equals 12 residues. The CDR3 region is CASSPGFYEQFF. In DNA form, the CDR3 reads TGTGCCAGCAGCCCGGGGTTTTATGAGCAGTTCTTC.